This T cell receptor (beta chain) originates from a study of Ad26.COV2.S vaccination and SARS-CoV-2 variants. Background on the study: Once, or twice with 56 days between doses, Ad26.COV2.S was given intramuscularly.

Concerning this clone: No antigen is known for it.

Looked up from germline, CDR1 is SQVTM and CDR2 is ANQGSEA. The V end was cut by 1 base, the J end by 4 bases, with 16 bases between. The CDR3 length is 15 residues. Study-wide points: Possibly, TCR breadth and depth analyses underestimated total T cell responses.

Here immunoSEQ multiplex PCR was the method, and the copy in TCRdb shows in-frame clones only, minus some. The data hold about 480,000 clones, with roughly nine tenths observed a single time. Stated treatment: 15 to 20 received Ad26.COV2.S at low or high dose, single or two shots; roughly five received placebo; per-sample allocation not given. After the first vaccine or placebo injection, samples were drawn on day 63. Boston provided a donor who was an adult aged 18-55 years. Material: peripheral blood, obtained in a trial of Ad26.COV2.S vaccine versus placebo. The chain combines TRBV29-1 with TRBJ2-5; no reliable D call. This TCR was sampled from a person aged 18-60 years who received the Ad26.COV2.S COVID-19 vaccine or a placebo. CDR3 residues: CSVEGSKGFGETQYF. In DNA form, the CDR3 reads TGCAGCGTTGAAGGAAGCAAGGGTTTTGGAGAGACCCAGTACTTC.